These T cell receptor beta chains were read from a single sample in a study of blood T cell repertoires in COVID-19. TCRdb's table, derived via immunoSEQ multiplex PCR, lists solely in-frame clones and lacks some. The data show about 60,000 clones, approximately 79% seen once. The sequencing sample was made of peripheral blood. The receptors here all came from a human donor in a cohort sampled during active COVID-19. CDR3s include the opening cysteine and the closing phenylalanine or tryptophan. D genes are given only for firm matches. Clone sizes are given selectively: once, few, many, or a class where the clone is expanded.

j_call d_call clone_size v_call cdr3_nt cdr3_aa
TRBJ2-7 TRBD2 NA TRBV15 TGTGCCACCAGCAGAGGGACTAGCGGGGCCTACGAGCAGTACTTC CATSRGTSGAYEQYF
TRBJ2-5 NA NA TRBV7-9 TGTGCCAGCAGCTTAAGGGGGAGTCAAGAGACCCAGTACTTC CASSLRGSQETQYF
TRBJ1-1 NA NA TRBV30 TGTGCCTGGAGTGTGGCAGGGAACACTGAAGCTTTCTTT CAWSVAGNTEAFF
TRBJ2-5 TRBD2 NA TRBV6-2/TRBV6-3 TGTGCCAGCAGTTACACCGGGACTAGATTAGAGACCCAGTACTTC CASSYTGTRLETQYF
TRBJ2-2 TRBD1 NA TRBV4-3 TGCGCCAGCAGGAGGCAGGGGGAAATTGGGGAGCTGTTTTTT CASRRQGEIGELFF
TRBJ2-7 NA few TRBV2 TGTGCCAGCAGTGAATCGGGGAACTCCTACGAGCAGTACTTC CASSESGNSYEQYF
TRBJ2-1 NA NA TRBV13 TGTGCCAGCACCCTCCGAGGGCAAAACAATGAGCAGTTCTTC CASTLRGQNNEQFF
TRBJ2-7 TRBD2 once TRBV10-2 TGCGCCAGCAGTGAGGCGGGAGGCATTTACGAGCAGTACTTC CASSEAGGIYEQYF
TRBJ1-5 TRBD1 NA TRBV6-5 TGTGCCAGCAGTTACGGGGGACAGGGGGGTCAGCCCCAGCATTTT CASSYGGQGGQPQHF
TRBJ1-2 TRBD1 NA TRBV19 TGTGCCAGTAGTCATTCGGTCTTAGGGGGCCGGGATGGCTACACCTTC CASSHSVLGGRDGYTF
TRBJ1-3 TRBD1 few TRBV30 TGTGCCTGGACAGGGACAGGGCTGGACACCATATATTTT CAWTGTGLDTIYF
TRBJ1-1 NA NA TRBV7-9 TGTGCCAGCAGCCCAGGGATTTACACTGAAGCTTTCTTT CASSPGIYTEAFF
TRBJ2-5 TRBD2 NA TRBV2 TGTGCCAGCACCGAGGGGACTAGCGGGGATTATAGCCAAGAGACCCAGTACTTC CASTEGTSGDYSQETQYF
TRBJ2-7 NA NA TRBV18 TGTGCCAGCTCGGACGGACTACCCAGCTACGAGCAGTACTTC CASSDGLPSYEQYF
TRBJ2-7 TRBD2 few TRBV3-1/TRBV3-2 TGTGCCAGCAGCGCTCCGGGACTAACCTCTGTTTCCTACGAGCAGTACTTC CASSAPGLTSVSYEQYF
TRBJ1-2 TRBD1 NA TRBV28 TGTGCCAGCAGGAGCTATGGACAGGGGGGCTATGGCTACACCTTC CASRSYGQGGYGYTF
TRBJ2-6 NA NA TRBV19 TGTGCCAGTAGTATAGGAGCCTATTATTCTGGGGCCAACGTCCTGACTTTC CASSIGAYYSGANVLTF
TRBJ2-5 TRBD2 NA TRBV27 TGTGCCAGCAGTTCGGGACTAGCGGGAGGGTGGCAAGAGACCCAGTACTTC CASSSGLAGGWQETQYF
TRBJ2-3 NA NA TRBV7-2 TGTGCCAGCAGCTTACAACAGCGCACAGATACGCAGTATTTT CASSLQQRTDTQYF
TRBJ2-5 TRBD2 NA TRBV11-2 TGTGCCAGCACCTTAGAAGCTAGCGGCCAAGAGACCCAGTACTTC CASTLEASGQETQYF
TRBJ2-1 NA NA TRBV13 TGTGCCAGCAGCGTCCGGGGATACTCCTACAATGAGCAGTTCTTC CASSVRGYSYNEQFF
TRBJ1-2 NA NA TRBV2 TGTGCCAGCAGTGACTGGGGAGCAAATGGCTACACCTTC CASSDWGANGYTF
TRBJ2-5 NA NA TRBV18 TGTGCCAGCTCACCAGGGGGGGAGACCCAGTACTTC CASSPGGETQYF
TRBJ1-5 TRBD1 NA TRBV6-2/TRBV6-3 TGTGCCAGCAGTCTCACAGGGGTCAATCAGCCCCAGCATTTT CASSLTGVNQPQHF
TRBJ2-2 NA NA TRBV14 TGTGCCAGCAGCCGTACCGGGACTGTTAACGGGGAGCTGTTTTTT CASSRTGTVNGELFF
TRBJ1-1 NA NA TRBV6-5 TGTGCCAGCAGTTACGGGGTTAAGGGACTAACTGAAGCTTTCTTT CASSYGVKGLTEAFF
TRBJ1-1 NA NA TRBV19 TGTGCCAGTAATCCCGACGGGGATGAAGCTTTCTTT CASNPDGDEAFF
TRBJ2-7 NA NA TRBV7-9 TGTGCCAGCAGCTTAGTGTCGAGCTACGAGCAGTACTTC CASSLVSSYEQYF
TRBJ2-1 NA NA TRBV14 TGTGCCAGCAGCTCTAGTCCCGGGGTATTGCCCTACAATGAGCAGTTCTTC CASSSSPGVLPYNEQFF
TRBJ1-5 TRBD1 NA TRBV19 TGTGCCACAGGACAGGGCGGGGGTCAGCCCCAGCATTTT CATGQGGGQPQHF
TRBJ2-7 TRBD1 NA TRBV7-8 TGTGCCAGCAGCTTAGACCAGGGGGTGCGGGAGCAGTACTTC CASSLDQGVREQYF
TRBJ2-7 NA NA TRBV19 TGTGCCAGTAGTATTAACAGGGTCGAGCAGTACTTC CASSINRVEQYF
TRBJ2-1 TRBD2 NA TRBV9 TGTGCCAGCAGCATCTCGGCCGGGACTACTCAAAATGAGCAGTTCTTC CASSISAGTTQNEQFF
TRBJ1-1 NA NA TRBV6-5 TGTGCCAGCCGACTGACCGATTTGGTGCGGACTGAAGCTTTCTTT CASRLTDLVRTEAFF
TRBJ2-3 NA NA TRBV5-6 TGTGCCAGCAGCTTTTATCGGACGACAGCAGATACGCAGTATTTT CASSFYRTTADTQYF
TRBJ2-1 NA NA TRBV10-1 TGCGCCAGCAGCACCTCCCTAGGAGGAGGCTACAATGAGCAGTTCTTC CASSTSLGGGYNEQFF
TRBJ2-1 NA NA TRBV9 TGTGCCAGCAGCTCTCGGACTGGGTTCGGGTACAATGAGCAGTTCTTC CASSSRTGFGYNEQFF
TRBJ2-5 TRBD1 NA TRBV19 TGTGCCAGTAGTATAAGCGACAGGGGACGAGAGACCCAGTACTTC CASSISDRGRETQYF
TRBJ2-5 TRBD1 NA TRBV7-6 TGTGCCAGCAGCTTAGGAGAGGACAGGGGGCGCCAAGAGACCCAGTACTTC CASSLGEDRGRQETQYF
TRBJ2-6 NA NA TRBV6-2/TRBV6-3 TGTGCCAGCAGTTACTCTAGCTCTGGGGCCAACGTCCTGACTTTC CASSYSSSGANVLTF